This TCR beta chain was identified in a study of identical twins. Study-level points and caveats: Invariant T cells like MAIT and iNKT could partly confound the zero-insertion analyses. For cord blood, abundant beta clonotypes had fewer insertions, unlike memory repertoires, which showed none.

V was cut by 4 bases and J by 2 bases, with 14 bases left in between. The CDR3 consists of 15 residues. Germline V CDR1 and CDR2: MNHNY, SVGAGI (reference sequence). TCRdb re-called the 5' RACE reads through MiXCR, storing one row per CDR3 protein. Among some 1,700,000 distinct CDR3 sequences listed, roughly a third were seen once. This clonotype was counted between two and nine times. Antigen: not known. The sequence came from a newborn girl in good health. The chain links TRBV6-6 to TRBJ1-2; possible D gene TRBD1, 5 bases. Material for sequencing was cord blood. CDR3 sequence (DNA): TGTGCCAGCAGTTTTCCGACAGCCCACAACTATGGCTACACCTTC. Residues: CASSFPTAHNYGYTF.